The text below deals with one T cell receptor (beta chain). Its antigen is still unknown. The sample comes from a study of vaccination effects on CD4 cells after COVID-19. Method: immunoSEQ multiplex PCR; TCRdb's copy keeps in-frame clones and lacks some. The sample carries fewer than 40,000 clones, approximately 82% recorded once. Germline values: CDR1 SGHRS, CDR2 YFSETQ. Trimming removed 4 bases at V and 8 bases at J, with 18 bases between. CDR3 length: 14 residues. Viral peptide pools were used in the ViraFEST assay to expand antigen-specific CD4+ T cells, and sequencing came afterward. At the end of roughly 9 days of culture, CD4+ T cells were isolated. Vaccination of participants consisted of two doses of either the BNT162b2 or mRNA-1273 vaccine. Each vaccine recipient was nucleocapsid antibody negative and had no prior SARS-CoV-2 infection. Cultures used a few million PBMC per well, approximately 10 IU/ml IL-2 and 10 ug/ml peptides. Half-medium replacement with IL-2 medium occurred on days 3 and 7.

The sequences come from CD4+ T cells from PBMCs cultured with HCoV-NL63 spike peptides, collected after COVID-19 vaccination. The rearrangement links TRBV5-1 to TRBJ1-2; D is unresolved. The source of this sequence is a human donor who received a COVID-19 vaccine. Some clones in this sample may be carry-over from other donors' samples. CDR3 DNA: TGCGCCAGCAGCCCCTTAGGTGAGGGCCGAGGCTACACCTTC. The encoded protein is CASSPLGEGRGYTF.